This T cell receptor (beta chain) was captured in a study of blood T cells in healthy people across ages. PCR was performed a second time for about 7 to 12 cycles using a sample-barcoded 5' primer and a J-beta primer mix. A template-switch adaptor with 12 random nucleotides tagged each cDNA molecule. Each sample provided no less than 3 million CDR3-containing paired-end reads. MiXCR was run by TCRdb on the 5' RACE reads, yielding one entry per CDR3 protein. This sample has some 780,000 distinct CDR3 sequences, with about 56% found just once. Trimming stripped 2 bases from V and 5 bases from J, with 9 bases between. In germline, CDR1 is ENHRY, CDR2 SYGVKD. The CDR3 runs 13 residues. Approximately 10 milliliters was the volume of peripheral blood drawn from each donor. Per sample, extraction of total RNA gave at least 5.5 micrograms in every case. Many counts were recorded for this clonotype.

Sequenced: blood. The V and J genes are TRBV10-3 and TRBJ2-5; unclear D gene. This sequence was found in a man aged 35 to 55 in good health. The DNA of the CDR3 is TGTGCCATCAGTGAGAACTCCCTGGAGACCCAGTACTTC. Translating it yields CAISENSLETQYF.